The entry below gives a single T cell receptor beta chain sequence along with its context. The CDR3 regions of TCR beta were amplified from RNA transcripts. Carried out on the TCR CDR3, a first-round RT-PCR used the HTBI primer set. TCRdb passed the multiplex PCR reads through MiXCR, listing each CDR3 protein once. The sample contains 650,000 to 750,000 distinct CDR3 sequences, about 14% of which appear only once. The CDR3 consists of 16 residues. V dropped 7 bases and J dropped 1 base, with 21 bases sitting between them. Germline V gene data show CDR1 as SQVTM and CDR2 as ANQGSEA. The data were obtained in a study of T cells in Graves' hyperthyroidism and ophthalmopathy. Overall study: The blood sample was taken at first diagnosis, before treatment began.

Across 18 months, stable Graves' hyperthyroidism was marked by no progression to ophthalmopathy. Hyperthyroidism had been newly diagnosed in patients aged 18 to 65, and its duration was under 2 months. Diagnoses were established using clinical symptoms, serum thyroxine and TRAb, thyroid ultrasound and orbital computed tomography. This clonotype was obtained from a woman in her late teens or twenties with Graves' hyperthyroidism. The rearrangement uses TRBV29-1 and TRBJ2-3, with D perhaps matching TRBD2 (5 bases). Input material: blood. CDR3 nucleotide sequence: TGCAGCGCTCGACGGACCCCGCGGCGGGGCACAGATACGCAGTATTTT. Protein sequence: CSARRTPRRGTDTQYF.